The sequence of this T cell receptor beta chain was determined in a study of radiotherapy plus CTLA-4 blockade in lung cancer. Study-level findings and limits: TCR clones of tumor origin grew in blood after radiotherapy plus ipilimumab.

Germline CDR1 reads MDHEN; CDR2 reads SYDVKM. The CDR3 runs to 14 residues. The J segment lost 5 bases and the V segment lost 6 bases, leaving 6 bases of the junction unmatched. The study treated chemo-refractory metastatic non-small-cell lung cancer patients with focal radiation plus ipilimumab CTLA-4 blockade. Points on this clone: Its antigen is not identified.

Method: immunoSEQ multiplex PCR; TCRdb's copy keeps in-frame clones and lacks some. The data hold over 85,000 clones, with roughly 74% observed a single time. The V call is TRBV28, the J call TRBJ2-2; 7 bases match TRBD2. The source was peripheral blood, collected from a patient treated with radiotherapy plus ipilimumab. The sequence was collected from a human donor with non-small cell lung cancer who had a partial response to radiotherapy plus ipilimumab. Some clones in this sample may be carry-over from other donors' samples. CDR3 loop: CASRAAGTTGELFF. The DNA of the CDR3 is TGTGCCAGCAGGGCAGCGGGGACGACCGGGGAGCTGTTTTTT.